This TCR beta chain emerged from a study of T cell clones after liver transplantation. Looking at the study overall: Subjects received no induction therapy and standard immunosuppression until randomization at 12-24 months post-transplant. Timepoints were pre-transplant, pre-withdrawal, and after withdrawal was completed or failed. Findings of the study overall: Graft donor-reactive T cells possibly entered the graft instead of undergoing deletion. In a couple of subjects, few donor cells limited the measurable donor-reactive repertoire.

Profiling relied on immunoSEQ multiplex PCR, and the TCRdb table lists in-frame clones only, not all of them. The sample yields more than 95,000 clones, around 80% seen once. In regard to this clone: Its antigen is as yet unknown.

This CDR3 has 15 amino acids. Trimming cost V 1 base and J 2 bases, with 12 bases left between them. Germline CDR1 is SGHTA and CDR2 is FQGNSA. The chain has TRBV7-2 and TRBJ2-7, with D perhaps matching TRBD1 (6 bases). This sequence originates from a human patient who received a liver transplant. Some T cells may be transferred from the graft donor. This specimen consisted of CD4+ T cells from blood, obtained around 4 years after liver transplant. CDR3 sequence reads: CASSLGTGSAYEQYF. The CDR3 DNA is TGTGCCAGCAGCTTAGGCACAGGGTCCGCCTACGAGCAGTACTTC.